Below are 7 T cell receptor beta chains sequenced from a single sample in a study of blood T cell repertoires in COVID-19. Produced via immunoSEQ multiplex PCR; TCRdb's table is partial and in-frame only. Of more than 150,000 clones in the sample, roughly 76% were seen once. Sequences were obtained from peripheral blood. The receptors were gathered from a woman at least 80 years old with COVID-19, enrolled during active disease.

The V and J genes are TRBV21-1 and TRBJ2-7; TRBD1, the D gene given by the table, was not confirmed from the DNA. TRBV21-1 is recorded as a pseudogene. The CDR3 loop spans 19 amino acids. The CDR3: CASSPHLGTQSNLRHEQYF. The CDR3 region has the DNA TGTGCCAGCAGCCCCCATTTGGGGACACAGTCCAATCTCCGCCACGAGCAGTACTTC.

CDR3 protein: CASSIRGTGSEQFF. The CDR3 nucleotides read TGTGCCAGTAGTATTCGGGGTACAGGGAGTGAGCAGTTCTTC. This sequence joins TRBV19 and TRBJ2-1, with a possible D match to TRBD1 (6 bases). V lost 3 bases and J 9 bases, leaving 15 bases between the germline ends. The V gene's germline CDR1 is LNHDA and CDR2 SQIVND (reference sequence). The CDR3 length is 14 residues.

This clone was recorded once. This chain uses TRBV4-1 with TRBJ2-1; D may be TRBD2 (6 bases). This CDR3 contains 16 residues. Germline V gene data show CDR1 as MGHRA and CDR2 as YSYEKL. Trimming removed 1 base from V and 0 bases from J, with 10 bases in between. CDR3 DNA sequence: TGCGCCAGCAGCCAAGGCGTAGCGGCCTCCTACAATGAGCAGTTCTTC. It yields the protein CASSQGVAASYNEQFF.

The chain joins TRBV11-3 to TRBJ2-1; D is perhaps TRBD1 (5 bases). Germline V gene data show CDR1 as SGHNT and CDR2 as YENEEA. This CDR3 is built from 15 residues. The ends were cut back, 5 bases at V and 5 bases at J, with 16 bases in the middle. The CDR3 loop is CASSTEARQNNEQFF. The CDR3 DNA reads as TGTGCCAGCAGCACAGAAGCAAGACAGAACAATGAGCAGTTCTTC.

The V gene is TRBV6-5, the J gene TRBJ1-5; D is uncertain. CDR1 and CDR2 (germline): MNHEY, SVGAGI. Trimming left V 6 bases short and J 7 bases short, with 13 bases between. This CDR3 contains 13 residues. CDR3 in DNA: TGTGCCAGCAGCGCAACCACGAGGCAGCCCCAGCATTTT. This translates into CASSATTRQPQHF.

The rearrangement links TRBV5-4 to TRBJ2-3, with TRBD1 matching over 7 bases. The CDR3 has 12 amino acids. Trimming at V came to 4 bases and at J to 6 bases, leaving 2 bases not matched to a gene. CDR1 SGHNT and CDR2 YYREEE come from the germline V gene (reference sequence). The CDR3 loop reads CASSRQGDTQYF. In nucleotides, the CDR3 is TGTGCCAGCAGCCGACAGGGCGATACGCAGTATTTT. The complete variable domain, with remaining parts taken from reference TRBV5-4 and TRBJ2-3, reads ETGVTQSPTHLIKTRGQQVTLRCSSQSGHNTVSWYQQALGQGPQFIFQYYREEENGRGNFPPRFSGLQFPNYSSELNVNALELDDSALYLCASSRQGDTQYFGPGTRLTVL.

This clone was observed a handful of times. The V and J genes are TRBV5-1 and TRBJ2-1; 7 bases fit TRBD2. CDR1 and CDR2 from the germline V gene are SGHRS and YFSETQ. With 0 bases clipped from V and 3 bases from J, the junction kept 6 bases outside the gene matches. The CDR3 totals 16 residues. The CDR3 DNA follows: TGCGCCAGCAGCTTGGGGGCTAGCGGTGGCTACAATGAGCAGTTCTTC. Residues: CASSLGASGGYNEQFF.